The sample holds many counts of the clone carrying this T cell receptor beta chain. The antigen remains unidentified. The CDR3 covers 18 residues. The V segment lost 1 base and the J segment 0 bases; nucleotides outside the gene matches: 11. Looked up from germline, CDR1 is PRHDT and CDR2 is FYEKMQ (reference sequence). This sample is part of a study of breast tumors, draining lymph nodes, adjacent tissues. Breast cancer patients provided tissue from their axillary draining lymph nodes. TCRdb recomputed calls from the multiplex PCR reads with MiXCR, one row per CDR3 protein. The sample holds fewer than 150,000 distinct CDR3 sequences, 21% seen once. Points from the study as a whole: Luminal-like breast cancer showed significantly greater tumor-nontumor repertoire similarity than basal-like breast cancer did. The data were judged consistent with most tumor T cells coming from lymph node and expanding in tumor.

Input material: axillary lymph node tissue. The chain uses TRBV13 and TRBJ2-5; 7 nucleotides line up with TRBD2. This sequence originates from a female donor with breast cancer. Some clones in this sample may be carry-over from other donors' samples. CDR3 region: CASSLEASGVRYQETQYF. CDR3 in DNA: TGTGCCAGCAGCTTAGAGGCTAGCGGAGTCAGGTACCAAGAGACCCAGTACTTC.